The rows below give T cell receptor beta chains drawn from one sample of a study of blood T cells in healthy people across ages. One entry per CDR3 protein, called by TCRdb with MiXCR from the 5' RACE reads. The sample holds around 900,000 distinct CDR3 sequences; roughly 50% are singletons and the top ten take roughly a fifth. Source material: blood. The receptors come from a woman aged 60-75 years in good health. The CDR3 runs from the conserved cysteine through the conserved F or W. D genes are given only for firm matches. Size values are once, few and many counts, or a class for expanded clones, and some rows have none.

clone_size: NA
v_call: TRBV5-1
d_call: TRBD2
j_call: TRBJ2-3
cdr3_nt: TGCGCCAGCAGCCCCGAGCGGGAGTGGCTTACAGATACGCAGTATTTT
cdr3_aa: CASSPEREWLTDTQYF

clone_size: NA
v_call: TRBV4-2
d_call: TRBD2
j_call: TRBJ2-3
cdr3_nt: TGTGCCAGCAGCCAAGTCCTAGCGGGAAGCACAGATACGCAGTATTTT
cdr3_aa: CASSQVLAGSTDTQYF

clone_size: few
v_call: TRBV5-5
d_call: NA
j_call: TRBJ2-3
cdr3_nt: TGTGCCAGCAGCTTGGAGGGGTACACAGATACGCAGTATTTT
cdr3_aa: CASSLEGYTDTQYF

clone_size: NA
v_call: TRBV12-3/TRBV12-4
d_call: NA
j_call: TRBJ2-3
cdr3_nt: TGTGCCAGCACTCACCATCCGGGACTTCTTGCCGGATATACGCAGTATTTT
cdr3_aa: CASTHHPGLLAGYTQYF

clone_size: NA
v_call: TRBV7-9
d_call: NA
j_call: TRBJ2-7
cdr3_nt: TGTGCCAGCAGCTCATGGCTGGGCTACGAGCAGTACTTC
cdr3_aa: CASSSWLGYEQYF

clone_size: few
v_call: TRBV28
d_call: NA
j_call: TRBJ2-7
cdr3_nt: TGTGCCAGCAGCTTCCGAGGGACCTACGAGCAGTACTTC
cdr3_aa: CASSFRGTYEQYF

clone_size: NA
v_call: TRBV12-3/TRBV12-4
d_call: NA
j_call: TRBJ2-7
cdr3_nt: TGTGCCAGCAGTTTAGTCGGCGGGGGCCTAATGGTCCACGAGCAGTACTTC
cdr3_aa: CASSLVGGGLMVHEQYF

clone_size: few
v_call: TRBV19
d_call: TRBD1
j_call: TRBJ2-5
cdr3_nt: TGTGCCAGTAGCGACAGGGGATCCTTTATTGAGACCCAGTACTTC
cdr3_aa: CASSDRGSFIETQYF

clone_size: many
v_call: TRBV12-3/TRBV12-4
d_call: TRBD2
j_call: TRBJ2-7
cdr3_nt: TGTGCCAGCAGCTTATCGAGCGGGAGCTACGAGCAGTACTTC
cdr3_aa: CASSLSSGSYEQYF

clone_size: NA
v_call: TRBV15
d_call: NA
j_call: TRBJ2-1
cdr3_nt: TGTGCCACCAGCAGAGAGGGGGTAAACAATGAGCAGTTCTTC
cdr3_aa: CATSREGVNNEQFF

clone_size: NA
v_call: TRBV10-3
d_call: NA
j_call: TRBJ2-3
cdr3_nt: TGTGCCACCAAAGAAGAGGGGGTTGGCACAGATACGCAGTATTTT
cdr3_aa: CATKEEGVGTDTQYF

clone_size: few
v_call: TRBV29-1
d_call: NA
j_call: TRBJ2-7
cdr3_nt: TGCAGCGCTCGGACAGCCACCGGTTACGAGCAGTACTTC
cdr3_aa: CSARTATGYEQYF